This T cell receptor (beta chain) emerged from a study of T-cell memory formation after mild COVID-19. In regard to this clonotype: The antigen remains undetermined.

Notes on the study in general: Among CD4+ contracting clones, most were CM and EM, and CD8+ ones EMRA.

CDR3 length: 13 residues. Trimming stripped 7 bases from V and 4 bases from J, with 11 bases between. From germline, CDR1 is MNHEY and CDR2 SVGEGT. With constant-segment primers, 5'RACE yielded cDNA libraries of TCR alpha and TCR beta that carried sample barcodes and UMIs. MiXCR, run by TCRdb on the 5' RACE reads, gives a single entry per CDR3 protein. The repertoire holds about 620,000 distinct CDR3 sequences, with more than 15% as singletons. This chain joins TRBV6-2 or TRBV6-3 and TRBJ2-1; D not resolved. The TCR comes from an adult woman who had mild COVID-19 (a few samples of this study predate the infection). Cell type and time point are not known. Sequencing input: PBMCs or a T cell subset sorted from them (not recorded which). The CDR3 bases are TGTGCCAGCACTCCAGCGCAATACAATGAGCAGTTCTTC. This codes for CASTPAQYNEQFF.